This entry lists 17 T cell receptor beta chains sequenced from one sample in a study of cytomegalovirus exposure and HLA in healthy donors. Primers: 60 Vbeta forward and 13 Jbeta reverse. Profiled with immunoSEQ multiplex PCR; TCRdb holds only in-frame clones, not every one. The sample consists of 90,000 to 120,000 clones, 79% of them appearing once. The sequenced sample consisted of PBMCs. These receptors all come from a female donor in good health and CMV-seropositive.

The chain carries TRBV18 and TRBJ2-7, with 9 bases lining up with TRBD2. The V and J ends lost 3 bases and 3 bases, in that order; junction bases with no gene match: 9. Per the germline V gene, CDR1 is KGHSH and CDR2 is LQKENI. The CDR3 length is 16 residues. CDR3 in DNA: TGTGCCAGCTCACCGTTGGCTAGCGGGACTAACTACGAGCAGTACTTC. Translating gives CASSPLASGTNYEQYF.

The chain recombines TRBV7-9 with TRBJ2-5; 11 bases agree with TRBD2. The J call is uncertain, as TRBJ2-7 better fits the DNA end. Per germline, CDR1 SEHNR and CDR2 FQNEAQ (reference sequence). The length of the CDR3 is 15 residues. The CDR3 is CASSLPSGRRYEQYF. The CDR3 nucleotides read TGTGCCAGCAGCTTACCTAGCGGGAGGAGATACGAGCAGTACTTC.

The V gene is TRBV19, the J gene TRBJ2-6; weak D call: TRBD1 (5 bases). Trimming left V 6 bases short and J 1 base short, with 13 bases between. This CDR3 comprises 16 residues. Germline V gene lookup returns CDR1 LNHDA and CDR2 SQIVND (reference sequence). In nucleotides, the CDR3 is TGTGCCAGTAGCCCTAGGGGCCCTTCTGGGGCCAACGTCCTGACTTTC. Protein sequence: CASSPRGPSGANVLTF.

The J gene is TRBJ1-1, the V gene TRBV4-1, with no clear D. Deletions cut 0 bases from V and 5 bases from J, with 13 bases between. Per germline, CDR1 MGHRA and CDR2 YSYEKL. The CDR3 length is 15 residues. CDR3 sequence reads: CASSQDFIGRTEAFF. In DNA form, the CDR3 reads TGCGCCAGCAGCCAAGATTTTATAGGGAGGACTGAAGCTTTCTTT.

This clone has ten or more counts. The chain carries TRBV5-4 and TRBJ1-1; no reliable D call. The germline V gene has CDR1 SGHNT and CDR2 YYREEE (reference sequence). This CDR3 has 16 amino acids. V was shortened by 0 bases and J by 6 bases, with 18 bases between the two germline ends. The CDR3 DNA sequence: TGTGCCAGCAGCTTGGTGCGGGGTTCGGAGAGCGCTGAAGCTTTCTTT. It yields the protein CASSLVRGSESAEAFF.

The rearrangement uses TRBV5-4 and TRBJ2-3; TRBD1 matches 8 bases. This CDR3 has 16 residues. V shed 3 bases, J shed 5 bases, and the junction held 11 bases outside the gene matches. CDR1 and CDR2 (germline): SGHNT, YYREEE (reference sequence). CDR3 bases: TGTGCCAGCAGCTCCAAGGCGGACAGGGTCGGAGATACGCAGTATTTT. This translates into CASSSKADRVGDTQYF. The variable domain in full, completed from reference TRBV5-4 and TRBJ2-3, reads ETGVTQSPTHLIKTRGQQVTLRCSSQSGHNTVSWYQQALGQGPQFIFQYYREEENGRGNFPPRFSGLQFPNYSSELNVNALELDDSALYLCASSSKADRVGDTQYFGPGTRLTVL.

CDR3 loop: CASSEDRGRYNEQFF. CDR3 DNA sequence: TGTGCCAGCAGTGAAGACAGGGGGCGATACAATGAGCAGTTCTTC. The genes are TRBV2 and TRBJ2-1, with TRBD1 matching over 9 bases. V was clipped by 1 base and J by 4 bases; unmatched bases: 2. Germline CDR1 and CDR2: SNHLY and FYNNEI. The CDR3 runs 15 residues. The entire variable domain, with the rest obtained from reference TRBV2 and TRBJ2-1, is as follows: EPEVTQTPSHQVTQMGQEVILRCVPISNHLYFYWYRQILGQKVEFLVSFYNNEISEKSEIFDDQFSVERPDGSNFTLKIRSTKLEDSAMYFCASSEDRGRYNEQFFGPGTRLTVL.

This clone was seen only a few times. The CDR3 DNA follows: TGTGCCAGCAGCTTGGCCGCGCGGACTACAGATACGCAGTATTTT. Translated, it gives CASSLAARTTDTQYF. This rearrangement joins TRBV5-6 to TRBJ2-3; D is perhaps TRBD2 (5 bases). The V end lost 0 bases, the J end lost 3 bases, and 11 bases lay between the germline ends. This CDR3 region has 15 residues. The V gene's germline CDR1 is SGHDT and CDR2 YYEEEE.

This chain connects TRBV7-6 to TRBJ1-5; D might be TRBD1 (6 bases). The V gene's germline CDR1 is SGHVS and CDR2 FNYEAQ. The V end was cut by 1 base, the J end by 1 base, with 11 bases between. The CDR3 loop spans 16 amino acids. The CDR3 loop is CASSLDGQLSNQPQHF. CDR3 sequence (DNA): TGTGCCAGCAGCTTAGATGGACAGTTGAGCAATCAGCCCCAGCATTTT.

The chain joins TRBV6-6 to TRBJ1-5; the D is unclear. With 8 bases removed from V and 8 bases from J, the gap between germline ends came to 13 bases. This CDR3 contains 12 residues. Germline lookup yields CDR1 MNHNY and CDR2 SVGAGI (reference sequence). This chain's CDR3 is CASRLGGKPQHF. CDR3 DNA sequence: TGTGCCAGCCGATTGGGCGGGAAGCCCCAGCATTTT.

This clone was detected a few times. DNA for the CDR3: TGTGCCAGCAGCCCGATGGGACTAGCAACAGATACGCAGTATTTT. This encodes CASSPMGLATDTQYF. This chain uses TRBV9 with TRBJ2-3, with 9 bases lining up with TRBD2. This CDR3 is built from 15 residues. Trimming removed 4 bases from V and 3 bases from J; junction bases left unmatched: 6. Per germline, CDR1 SGDLS and CDR2 YYNGEE.

The chain employs TRBV18 and TRBJ2-2; 9 bases are a match to TRBD1. Germline V gene sequence: CDR1 KGHSH, CDR2 LQKENI. The CDR3 spans 15 residues. V lost 4 bases to trimming and J lost 3 bases; unmatched junction nucleotides: 3. The CDR3 region is CASSQGTGHTGELFF. CDR3 nucleotide sequence: TGTGCCAGCTCACAGGGGACAGGGCACACCGGGGAGCTGTTTTTT.

This clone has only one observation. V and J are TRBV19 and TRBJ2-3, with D uncertain. The CDR3 has 13 amino acids. Trimming removed 5 bases at V and 2 bases at J, with 8 bases between. The germline gives CDR1 LNHDA, CDR2 SQIVND (reference sequence). The CDR3 nucleotides read TGTGCCAGTAGTCGGAGTCCCACAGATACGCAGTATTTT. This encodes CASSRSPTDTQYF.

This chain joins TRBV19 and TRBJ1-2; no clear D. The CDR3 has 14 residues. Germline values: CDR1 LNHDA, CDR2 SQIVND (reference sequence). Deletions cut 5 bases from V and 5 bases from J, with 15 bases between. For the CDR3, the DNA is TGTGCCAGTAGTCCCCCGGGGAGTCGGTATGGCTACACCTTC. Translated, it gives CASSPPGSRYGYTF.

The genes are TRBV11-2 and TRBJ2-3; weak D call: TRBD2 (5 bases). V was cut by 3 bases and J by 2 bases, with 9 bases left in between. The CDR3 length is 14 residues. Looked up from germline, CDR1 is SGHAT and CDR2 is FQNNGV. This chain's CDR3 is CASSFRGITDTQYF. CDR3 nucleotide sequence: TGTGCCAGCAGCTTCCGAGGGATCACAGATACGCAGTATTTT.

The chain employs TRBV7-7 and TRBJ2-5, with D possibly TRBD1 on 7 matching bases. The CDR3 has 14 amino acids. Trimming took 5 bases from V and 2 from J, leaving 12 bases between them. Per germline, CDR1 SSHAT and CDR2 FNYEAQ (reference sequence). The CDR3 reads CASSRAGQQETQYF. As DNA, the CDR3 is TGTGCCAGCAGCCGCGCGGGACAGCAAGAGACCCAGTACTTC.

The chain employs TRBV27 and TRBJ2-3; TRBD2 matches 9 bases. V dropped 6 bases and J dropped 6; count of bases not matched to a gene: 7. Germline CDR1 MNHEY, CDR2 SMNVEV (reference sequence). The CDR3 is made up of 14 amino acids. Written as DNA, the CDR3 is TGTGCCAGCAGCATAGCGGGGGACCGTGATACGCAGTATTTT. Its translation: CASSIAGDRDTQYF.